The present T cell receptor (beta chain) was sequenced within a study of blood T cell repertoires in COVID-19. Study details: From the United States, Italy and Spain came samples of acute and convalescent COVID-19. PBMCs, B-cell-depleted T cells, or T cells were the source of the cDNA or gDNA that made up the material.

In the study's own analysis: Using reference gene primer amplification, nucleated cell counts were estimated. Only in-frame clones appear in the TCRdb table, and some are missing; sequencing was by immunoSEQ multiplex PCR. The D gene and trimming were derived from the DNA, and the V and J assignments and clone size from that table. Of about 360,000 clones listed, around 84% are singletons. This TCR came from a human donor in a cohort sampled during active COVID-19. Specimen: peripheral blood.

DNA of the CDR3: TGTGCCAGCAGCCAAGGGGGACAGGTGAATAATTCACCCCTCCACTTT. It encodes CASSQGGQVNNSPLHF. V gene TRBV3-1 (or the pseudogene TRBV3-2) combines with J gene TRBJ1-6, with TRBD1 matching over 8 bases. The germline gives CDR1 LGHDT, CDR2 YNNKEL (reference sequence). The length of the CDR3 is 16 residues. The V segment lost 1 base and the J segment 5 bases; nucleotides outside the gene matches: 4.